A single sample gave rise to the 17 T cell receptor beta chains below, sequenced in a study of blood T cells in healthy people across ages (dated by TCRdb to 2015 to 2017). The protocol used for the library was 5' RACE. The sequencer was an Illumina HiSeq 2500. A second PCR of roughly 7 to 11 cycles was performed with a sample-barcoded 5' primer and a J-beta primer mix. The raw public data were reprocessed by TCRdb itself: fastp quality trimming at Q25, MiXCR clonotype calling, in-frame beta chains only. Rows are combined by CDR3 protein, so each entry shows the most common genes and DNA. This sample gives roughly 650,000 distinct CDR3 sequences in total; 32% of them show up just once. Of the sample, 15% falls within the top ten clones. The source material was blood. The receptors originated from a woman aged 80 or older in good health. Donor details come from another sample of the same person, matched by shared clones.

The V gene is TRBV30, the J gene TRBJ2-2, with D maybe TRBD1 (5 bases). The length of the CDR3 is 13 residues. Germline CDR1 is GTSNPN and CDR2 is SVGIG (reference sequence). Trimming removed 3 bases from V and 1 base from J, with 6 bases in between. The DNA for the CDR3 is TGTGCCTGGAGAACAGGGAACACCGGGGAGCTGTTTTTT. Its protein is CAWRTGNTGELFF.

This clonotype was detected many times. V is TRBV6-1 and J is TRBJ2-7; 12 nucleotides agree with TRBD1. V trimming: 6 bases; J trimming: 9 bases; junction bases outside the gene matches: 6. CDR3 size: 13 residues. The V gene's germline CDR1 is MNHNS and CDR2 SASEGT. In nucleotides, the CDR3 is TGTGCCAGCAGCCGGGACAGGGGGCAAGTGCAGTACTTC. The encoded protein is CASSRDRGQVQYF.

This clonotype was observed many times. J is TRBJ1-1 and V is TRBV18; D might be TRBD1 (6 bases). The V gene lost 3 bases and the J gene lost 10 bases, with 12 bases spanning the gap. The CDR3 totals 12 residues. The germline CDR1 and CDR2 sequences are KGHSH and LQKENI. The CDR3 is CASSPTGGRAFF. For the CDR3, the DNA is TGTGCCAGCTCACCCACCGGGGGCCGAGCTTTCTTT.

This clonotype was detected many times. The chain couples TRBV11-1 to TRBJ2-7; D uncertain. Trimming removed 5 bases at V and 2 bases at J, with 7 bases between. There are 12 residues in the CDR3. From germline, CDR1 is SGHAT and CDR2 FQDESV (reference sequence). This CDR3 reads CASSPTAYEQYF. The CDR3, as DNA: TGTGCCAGCAGCCCGACGGCCTACGAGCAGTACTTC.

V usage is TRBV11-2 and J usage is TRBJ1-4; 7 bases align to TRBD1. Germline V gene lookup returns CDR1 SGHAT and CDR2 FQNNGV. Losses at the gene ends were 5 bases for V and 7 bases for J; bases not matched to a gene: 10. The CDR3 sequence is 15 residues long. In DNA form, the CDR3 reads TGTGCCAGCAGCCCGCACAGGGGCTATGTTGAAAAACTGTTTTTT. Encoded protein: CASSPHRGYVEKLFF. Full variable domain (remainder filled in from reference TRBV11-2 and TRBJ1-4): EAGVAQSPRYKIIEKRQSVAFWCNPISGHATLYWYQQILGQGPKLLIQFQNNGVVDDSQLPKDRFSAERLKGVDSTLKIQPAKLEDSAVYLCASSPHRGYVEKLFFGSGTQLSVL.

This chain connects TRBV20-1 to TRBJ1-2; possible D gene TRBD1, 5 bases. Looked up from germline, CDR1 is DFQATT and CDR2 is SNEGSKA (reference sequence). Trimming pared 0 bases from V and 8 bases from J, leaving 22 bases between. The CDR3 totals 16 residues. The CDR3 loop reads CSARERAGPGGAGYTF. In DNA, the CDR3 is TGCAGTGCTAGAGAGAGGGCAGGTCCTGGGGGTGCGGGCTACACCTTC.

In this sample, this clonotype turned up many times. The J gene is TRBJ2-5, the V gene TRBV5-1; TRBD1 aligns across 9 bases. The CDR3 spans 15 residues. Germline V gene sequence: CDR1 SGHRS, CDR2 YFSETQ. J lost 7 bases, V lost 3 bases, and 10 bases had no gene match. The CDR3 sequence: CASSSWDRALRTQYF. The DNA of the CDR3 is TGCGCCAGCAGCTCCTGGGACAGGGCCCTCAGGACCCAGTACTTC.

The chain employs TRBV7-8 and TRBJ1-1, with 10 positions matching TRBD1. V was clipped by 5 bases and J by 0 bases; unmatched bases: 6. Germline CDR1 SGHVS, CDR2 FQNEAQ. The CDR3 contains 16 residues. CDR3: CASSPRDRGMNTEAFF. Here the CDR3 DNA reads TGTGCCAGCAGCCCCCGGGACAGGGGCATGAACACTGAAGCTTTCTTT.

V is TRBV7-6 and J is TRBJ2-3; D tentatively fits TRBD1 or TRBD2 (5 bases each). Germline values: CDR1 SGHVS, CDR2 FNYEAQ. CDR3 size: 13 residues. Trimming took off 3 bases at V and 6 bases at J, with 10 bases between the two ends. Written as DNA, the CDR3 is TGTGCCAGCAGCTTTTCTGAGGGGGATACGCAGTATTTT. It yields the protein CASSFSEGDTQYF. Complete variable domain (other parts from reference TRBV7-6 and TRBJ2-3): GAGVSQSPRYKVTKRGQDVALRCDPISGHVSLYWYRQALGQGPEFLTYFNYEAQQDKSGLPNDRFSAERPEGSISTLTIQRTEQRDSAMYRCASSFSEGDTQYFGPGTRLTVL.

The chain carries TRBV2 and TRBJ2-1, with D perhaps TRBD1 (6 bases). The CDR3 is 13 amino acids. Trimming took off 7 bases at V and 2 bases at J, with 9 bases between the two ends. In germline, CDR1 is SNHLY, CDR2 FYNNEI. The CDR3 sequence: CASTGQTYNEQFF. The CDR3 DNA reads TGTGCCAGCACCGGACAGACCTACAATGAGCAGTTCTTC.

This clonotype was counted between two and nine times. The CDR3 spells CASSLVDIAEAFF. The CDR3, as DNA: TGTGCCAGCAGCCTGGTGGATATCGCTGAAGCTTTCTTT. V and J are TRBV5-6 and TRBJ1-1, with unresolved D. The CDR3 consists of 13 residues. Germline CDR1 SGHDT, CDR2 YYEEEE. Deletions cut 4 bases from V and 6 bases from J, with 13 bases between.

The table lists this clonotype with many counts. This chain uses TRBV20-1 with TRBJ2-3, with 8 bases fitting TRBD2. Germline trimming cut 6 bases from V and 0 bases from J; bases unmatched to any gene: 20. The CDR3 runs 19 residues. Germline loops: CDR1 DFQATT, CDR2 SNEGSKA (reference sequence). The CDR3 DNA follows: TGCAGTGCCAAAAACCCGCGGGGCGGGGGGCCGAAGAGCACAGATACGCAGTATTTT. Amino acids: CSAKNPRGGGPKSTDTQYF.

This clonotype was seen a few times. Written as DNA, the CDR3 is TGTGCCAGCCACCGGGACAGGGGGCCGGGGGAGCAGTACTTC. Amino acids: CASHRDRGPGEQYF. The V and J genes are TRBV19 and TRBJ2-5; 12 bases are a match to TRBD1. The CDR3 length is 14 residues. The V gene's germline CDR1 is LNHDA and CDR2 SQIVND (reference sequence). V shed 9 bases and J 11 bases; nucleotides not matched to a gene: 13.

This clonotype was observed a handful of times. The rearrangement uses TRBV7-9 and TRBJ2-1, with a tentative D call TRBD2 (7 bases). Germline lookup yields CDR1 SEHNR and CDR2 FQNEAQ (reference sequence). The V end lost 5 bases, the J end lost 8 bases, and 19 bases lay between the germline ends. The CDR3 is 15 residues long. CDR3 amino acids: CASSHVGGRLYEQFF. Here the CDR3 DNA reads TGTGCCAGCAGCCATGTCGGGGGGCGACTCTATGAGCAGTTCTTC.

This clonotype was picked up many times. The chain is built from TRBV5-6 and TRBJ2-5; weak D call: TRBD2 (6 bases). In germline, CDR1 is SGHDT, CDR2 YYEEEE. The V end lost 0 bases, the J end lost 2 bases, and 11 bases lay between the germline ends. The CDR3 loop spans 15 amino acids. CDR3: CASSLVQEGQETQYF. The DNA of the CDR3 is TGTGCCAGCAGCTTGGTTCAGGAGGGGCAAGAGACCCAGTACTTC. Complete variable domain (other parts from reference TRBV5-6 and TRBJ2-5): DAGVTQSPTHLIKTRGQQVTLRCSPKSGHDTVSWYQQALGQGPQFIFQYYEEEERQRGNFPDRFSGHQFPNYSSELNVNALLLGDSALYLCASSLVQEGQETQYFGPGTRLLVL.

About this clonotype: A clone one base away is much larger, so this may be a read error. V is TRBV27 and J is TRBJ2-1; the match to TRBD1 covers 9 bases. Germline CDR1 reads MNHEY; CDR2 reads SMNVEV (reference sequence). This CDR3 is built from 13 residues. This CDR3 is CTSRGTGSDEQFF. CDR3 bases: TGTACCAGCAGGGGGACAGGGAGTGATGAGCAGTTCTTC.

This clonotype showed up just a few times. CDR3 DNA sequence: TGTGCCATAAACCAATCCGGGGACCGAAATTCACCCCTCCACTTT. This sequence encodes CAINQSGDRNSPLHF. The genes are TRBV10-3 and TRBJ1-6; tentative D call: TRBD1 (5 bases). V lost 9 bases to trimming and J lost 7 bases, with 19 bases between them. The CDR3 length is 15 residues. Germline values: CDR1 ENHRY, CDR2 SYGVKD.